This T cell receptor beta chain was captured by sequencing in a study of CD8+CD57+ T cells in acquired aplastic anemia. The template used for profiling TCR beta VDJ and CDR3 was genomic DNA. TCRdb re-analysed the reads in MiXCR, keeping a single row per CDR3 protein. The table has roughly 240,000 distinct CDR3 sequences, 47% seen once; the top ten hold approximately 8%. The patients chosen for sequencing had shown expansion of CD8+CD57+ cells (detected by flow cytometry). The TCR was taken from a human donor with aplastic anemia. The material sequenced was sorted CD4+, CD8+, or CD8+CD57+ T cells (not recorded which) from PBMCs.

The DNA of the CDR3 is TGTGCCAGCAGCGACAGGGCTTTGAGCAATCAGCCCCAGCATTTT. Translated, it gives CASSDRALSNQPQHF. The rearrangement links TRBV3-1 to TRBJ1-5; the match to TRBD1 covers 7 bases. Germline lookup yields CDR1 LGHDT and CDR2 YNNKEL (reference sequence). The CDR3 is 15 amino acids. Trimming took 5 bases from V and 1 from J; bases not matched to a gene: 5. The entire variable domain, with the rest obtained from reference TRBV3-1 and TRBJ1-5, is as follows: DTAVSQTPKYLVTQMGNDKSIKCEQNLGHDTMYWYKQDSKKFLKIMFSYNNKELIINETVPNRFSPKSPDKAHLNLHINSLELGDSAVYFCASSDRALSNQPQHFGDGTRLSIL.